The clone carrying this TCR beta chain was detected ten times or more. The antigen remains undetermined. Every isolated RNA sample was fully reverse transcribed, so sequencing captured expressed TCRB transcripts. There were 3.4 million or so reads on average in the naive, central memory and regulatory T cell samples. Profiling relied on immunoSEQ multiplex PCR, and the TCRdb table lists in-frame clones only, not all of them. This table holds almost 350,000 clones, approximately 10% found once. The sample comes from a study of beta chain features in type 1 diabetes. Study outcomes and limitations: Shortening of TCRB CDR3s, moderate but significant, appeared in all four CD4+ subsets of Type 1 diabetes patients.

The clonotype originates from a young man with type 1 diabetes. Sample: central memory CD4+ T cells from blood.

As DNA, the CDR3 is TGCGCCAGCAGCCCCGACAGGGGTCAAGAGACCCAGTACTTC. This gives the protein CASSPDRGQETQYF. The chain combines TRBV4-3 with TRBJ2-5, with 8 nucleotides matching TRBD1. The CDR3 runs to 14 residues. V trimming: 4 bases; J trimming: 2 bases; junction bases outside the gene matches: 3. Germline assignment: CDR1 LGHNA and CDR2 YSLEER.